The 12 T cell receptor beta chains listed next were all sequenced from one sample in a study of PD-L1 blockade in urothelial cancer. Clones were read by immunoSEQ multiplex PCR, and TCRdb kept only the in-frame ones, dropping some. The repertoire consists of some 35,000 clones, with about a third occurring once and the leading ten covering around 9%. The specimen was tumor tissue, collected before atezolizumab (anti-PD-L1) treatment. These receptors were obtained from a man in his fifties or sixties with urothelial cancer.

The gene calls are TRBV29-1 and TRBJ1-1; the D is unclear. The V end was cut by 5 bases, the J end by 1 base, with 8 bases between. This CDR3 is 12 amino acids long. CDR1 is SQVTM, CDR2 ANQGSEA, per germline. Written as DNA, the CDR3 is TGCAGCGTTTCCGAGGGGAACACTGAAGCTTTCTTT. Its translation: CSVSEGNTEAFF.

This clone was detected a few times. The chain is built from TRBV30 and TRBJ2-7, with D maybe TRBD2 (5 bases). The CDR3 is made up of 15 amino acids. V lost 0 bases and J 7 bases, leaving 19 bases between the germline ends. Per germline, CDR1 GTSNPN and CDR2 SVGIG (reference sequence). CDR3 bases: TGTGCCTGGAGTGTTGCGGGTAGGCGGCTTGTTGAGCAGTACTTC. The encoded protein is CAWSVAGRRLVEQYF. Filled out from reference TRBV30 and TRBJ2-7, the complete variable domain reads SQTIHQWPATLVQPVGSPLSLECTVEGTSNPNLYWYRQAAGRGLQLLFYSVGIGQISSEVPQNLSASRPQDRQFILSSKKLLLSDSGFYLCAWSVAGRRLVEQYFGPGTRLTVT.

The chain joins TRBV6-8 to TRBJ2-3; D uncertain. Trimming removed 2 bases from V and 3 bases from J, with 12 bases in between. The CDR3 covers 15 residues. Germline loops: CDR1 MNHGY, CDR2 SAAAGT. The CDR3 DNA follows: TGTGCCAGCAGTTACCTAGGAAGCTTGACAGATACGCAGTATTTT. Protein sequence: CASSYLGSLTDTQYF.

V gene TRBV18 combines with J gene TRBJ2-3; no reliable D call. V lost 4 bases, J lost 1 base, and 9 bases lay in between. CDR1 and CDR2 from the germline V gene are KGHSH and LQKENI. This CDR3 contains 14 residues. The CDR3 region is CASSRNRGTDTQYF. The CDR3 DNA follows: TGTGCCAGCTCACGGAACCGCGGCACAGATACGCAGTATTTT.

This clone was counted a few times. This chain connects TRBV7-8 to TRBJ2-3; the match to TRBD2 covers 7 bases. The CDR3 loop spans 15 amino acids. V shed 2 bases, J shed 1 base, and the junction held 3 bases outside the gene matches. Germline assignment: CDR1 SGHVS and CDR2 FQNEAQ. CDR3: CASSLLAGGTDTQYF. CDR3 DNA sequence: TGTGCCAGCAGCTTACTGGCGGGGGGCACAGATACGCAGTATTTT.

This chain uses TRBV30 with TRBJ1-2, with D possibly being TRBD1 (5 bases). Germline CDR1 GTSNPN, CDR2 SVGIG (reference sequence). Trimming removed 0 bases from V and 3 bases from J, with 8 bases in between. The CDR3 extends over 13 amino acids. DNA of the CDR3: TGTGCCTGGAGTGTACGGGGGTACTATGGCTACACCTTC. Amino acid sequence: CAWSVRGYYGYTF.

The chain couples TRBV28 to TRBJ2-7; TRBD1 matches 8 bases. With V trimmed by 5 bases and J by 1 base, 7 bases remained unmatched. This CDR3 contains 15 residues. The germline CDR1 and CDR2 sequences are MDHEN and SYDVKM. The CDR3 protein is CASSPRTGKSYEQYF. The CDR3 DNA sequence: TGTGCCAGCAGTCCCCGGACAGGGAAGTCCTACGAGCAGTACTTC.

The chain combines TRBV18 with TRBJ2-1; D is uncertain. This CDR3 has 13 residues. The germline CDR1 and CDR2 sequences are KGHSH and LQKENI. V was cut by 0 bases and J by 5 bases, with 5 bases left in between. The CDR3 protein is CASSPPAHNEQFF. The DNA for the CDR3 is TGTGCCAGCTCACCACCGGCCCACAATGAGCAGTTCTTC.

This clone was found a few times. The genes are TRBV11-1 and TRBJ2-1, with D possibly matching TRBD1 (6 bases). V lost 1 base and J lost 7, with 11 bases in between. The germline V gene has CDR1 SGHAT and CDR2 FQDESV (reference sequence). This CDR3 spans 14 amino acids. CDR3 in amino acids: CASSLEPGANEQFF. The CDR3 DNA follows: TGTGCCAGCAGCTTAGAGCCAGGGGCTAATGAGCAGTTCTTC.

V usage is TRBV12-5 and J usage is TRBJ2-1; 12 positions agree with TRBD2. Germline V gives CDR1 LGHNT, CDR2 FRNRAP. Losses at the gene ends were 6 bases for V and 15 bases for J; bases not matched to a gene: 15. The CDR3 length is 15 residues. The CDR3 is CASGPPGTSGPRGFF. The CDR3, as DNA: TGTGCTAGTGGGCCCCCCGGGACTAGCGGGCCCCGGGGGTTCTTC.

This chain links TRBV5-1 with TRBJ2-1, with 11 bases fitting TRBD1. The CDR3 spans 16 residues. V gave up 3 bases and J gave up 1 base; unmatched junction bases: 3. Germline assignment: CDR1 SGHRS and CDR2 YFSETQ. In DNA, the CDR3 is TGCGCCAGCAGCTCCCGGGACAGGGGGTCCTACAATGAGCAGTTCTTC. Its translation: CASSSRDRGSYNEQFF.

This clone was observed a handful of times. V is TRBV11-3 and J is TRBJ2-5; TRBD2 agrees at 9 bases. The germline V gene has CDR1 SGHNT and CDR2 YENEEA. The J segment lost 3 bases and the V segment lost 5 bases, leaving 7 bases of the junction unmatched. CDR3 length equals 15 residues. This chain's CDR3 is CASSPGLAGKETQYF. The CDR3 DNA is TGTGCCAGCAGCCCGGGGCTAGCGGGAAAAGAGACCCAGTACTTC. Variable domain in full (rest from reference TRBV11-3 and TRBJ2-5): EAGVVQSPRYKIIEKKQPVAFWCNPISGHNTLYWYLQNLGQGPELLIRYENEEAVDDSQLPKDRFSAERLKGVDSTLKIQPAELGDSAVYLCASSPGLAGKETQYFGPGTRLLVL.